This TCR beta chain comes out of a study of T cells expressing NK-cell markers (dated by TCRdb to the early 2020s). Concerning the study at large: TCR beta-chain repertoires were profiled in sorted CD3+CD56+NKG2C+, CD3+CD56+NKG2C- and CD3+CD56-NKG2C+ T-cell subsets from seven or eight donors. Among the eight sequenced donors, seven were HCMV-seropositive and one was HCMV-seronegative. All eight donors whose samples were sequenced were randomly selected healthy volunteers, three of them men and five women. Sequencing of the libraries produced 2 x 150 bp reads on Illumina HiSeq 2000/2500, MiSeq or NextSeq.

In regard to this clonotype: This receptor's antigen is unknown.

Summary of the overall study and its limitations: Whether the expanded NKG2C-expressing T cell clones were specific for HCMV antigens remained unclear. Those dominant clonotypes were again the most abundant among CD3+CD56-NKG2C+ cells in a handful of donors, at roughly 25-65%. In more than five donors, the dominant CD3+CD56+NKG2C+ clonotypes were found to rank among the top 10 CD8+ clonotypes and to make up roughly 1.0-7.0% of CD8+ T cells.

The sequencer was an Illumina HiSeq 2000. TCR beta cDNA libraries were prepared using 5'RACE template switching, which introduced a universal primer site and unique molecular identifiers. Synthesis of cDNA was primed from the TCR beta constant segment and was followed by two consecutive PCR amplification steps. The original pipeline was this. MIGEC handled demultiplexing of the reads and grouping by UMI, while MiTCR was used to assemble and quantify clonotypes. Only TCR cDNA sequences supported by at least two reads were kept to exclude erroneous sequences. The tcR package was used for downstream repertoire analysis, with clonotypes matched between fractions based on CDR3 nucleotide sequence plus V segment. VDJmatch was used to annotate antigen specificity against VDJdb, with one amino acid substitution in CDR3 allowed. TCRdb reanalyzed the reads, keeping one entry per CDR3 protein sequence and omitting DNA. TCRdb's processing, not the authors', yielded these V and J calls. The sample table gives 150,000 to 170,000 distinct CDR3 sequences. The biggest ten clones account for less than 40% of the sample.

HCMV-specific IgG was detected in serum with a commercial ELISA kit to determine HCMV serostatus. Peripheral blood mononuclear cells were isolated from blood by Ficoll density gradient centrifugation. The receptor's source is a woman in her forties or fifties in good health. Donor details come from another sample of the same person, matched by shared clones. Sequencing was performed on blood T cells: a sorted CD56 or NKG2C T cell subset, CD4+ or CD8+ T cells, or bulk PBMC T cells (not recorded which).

The CDR3 reads CSVEGSQTYEAFF. The chain was built from TRBV29-1 and TRBJ1-1. CDR1 SQVTM and CDR2 ANQGSEA were looked up in the germline V gene. Its CDR3 holds 13 amino acids, cysteine through phenylalanine. The DNA sequence is not available.